This T cell receptor beta chain was captured by sequencing in a study of blood T cell repertoires in COVID-19. In the original workflow: Amplified reference gene primers provided the basis for estimating nucleated cell counts. Method: immunoSEQ multiplex PCR; TCRdb's copy keeps in-frame clones and lacks some. Clone size and the V and J calls come from that table; the DNA yielded D and trimming. The table includes 55,000 to 70,000 clones, roughly 92% detected once. V was trimmed by 2 bases and J by 3 bases, leaving 14 bases between them. Germline V gives CDR1 MNHNS, CDR2 SASEGT. CDR3 length: 15 residues.

This TCR came from a human donor in a cohort sampled during active COVID-19. The sequenced material came from peripheral blood. The rearrangement joins TRBV6-1 to TRBJ2-7; a weak D match, TRBD1 (5 bases). The chain's CDR3 is CASSELPGRNYEQYF. The CDR3 nucleotides read TGTGCCAGCAGTGAATTACCAGGGCGGAACTACGAGCAGTACTTC.